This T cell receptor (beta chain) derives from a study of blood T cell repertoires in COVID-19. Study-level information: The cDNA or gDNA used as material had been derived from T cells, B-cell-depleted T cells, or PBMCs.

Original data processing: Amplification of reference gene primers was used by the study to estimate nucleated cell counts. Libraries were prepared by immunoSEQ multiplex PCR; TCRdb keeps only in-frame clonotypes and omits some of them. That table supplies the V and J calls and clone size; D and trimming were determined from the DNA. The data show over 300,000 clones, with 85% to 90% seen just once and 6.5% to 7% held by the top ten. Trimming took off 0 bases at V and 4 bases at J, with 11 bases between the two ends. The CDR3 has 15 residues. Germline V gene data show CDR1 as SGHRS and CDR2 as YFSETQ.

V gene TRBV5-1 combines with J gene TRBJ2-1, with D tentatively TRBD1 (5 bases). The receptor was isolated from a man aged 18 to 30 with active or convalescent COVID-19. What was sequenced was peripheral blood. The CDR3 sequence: CASSLDAGYYNEQFF. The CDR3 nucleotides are TGCGCCAGCAGCTTGGATGCAGGGTATTACAATGAGCAGTTCTTC.